The present T cell receptor beta chain was sequenced within a study of T cell responses to AZD1222 COVID-19 vaccine (dated by TCRdb to the early 2020s). At the level of the whole study: AZD1222 recipients given second doses at about 4 weeks or at about 12 weeks were pooled, since spike-specific TCR depth and breadth were not found to differ between the two schedules. A total of 240 or so trial participants underwent TCR sequencing, of whom 200 to 220 had received two doses of AZD1222 and some 26 had received two doses of the MenACWY control vaccine. Trial participants were enrolled by age into 18-55, 56-69 and 70-plus year subgroups, with roughly 160, 29 and 62 TCR-sequenced participants respectively.

The germline V gene sets CDR1 to ENHRY and CDR2 to SYGVKD. Ends trimmed: V by 11 bases, J by 1 base; bases unmatched to a gene: 4. The CDR3 spans 13 residues, from the cysteine through the phenylalanine. Of the read, only the CDR3 DNA is kept; its 39 bases are in frame from base 1. In the paper's terms, the time point label means: baseline before first vaccination. Vaccinee samples were obtained from the UK trials COV001 and COV002, which included a single-blind randomized controlled phase 2/3 trial of AZD1222 (ChAdOx1 nCoV-19) in healthy adults. For TCRbeta chain sequencing, PBMC samples were collected from trial participants at day 0 and at day 28 after the second dose. Regarding this clone: Its antigen is unknown. No clone much larger than this one lies a single base away; base qualities are absent.

General findings and caveats noted by the study authors: Because no day 14 peak-response samples were available, the repertoires could be characterized only after the peak T cell response. CD4 TCRs associated with the vaccine covered the entire spike protein, and the dominant responses were in regions 160-218 and 743-854. In the small 56-69-year group, the increase in depth fell short of significance, most likely because of low power. Most participants were white British and females outnumbered males, and the authors suggested that clonal diversity may have been underestimated. Reportedly, close to half of the unique spike-specific TCRs recognized epitopes lying outside the regions that are mutated in the B.1.351 and B.1.1.7 variants. Spike-specific TCR breadth and depth rose significantly after two AZD1222 doses compared with day 0 and with MenACWY recipients. Conclusions about previously exposed vaccinees are limited, since just five or six AZD1222 recipients were seropositive for SARS-CoV-2 at baseline.

The CDR3 regions of human TCRbeta chains were subjected to immunosequencing. The source study handled its data this way. TCRs in the repertoires were compared against a reference library of SARS-CoV-2-specific TCRs that had been generated with the MIRA antigen-specificity platform. Breadth was defined as the fraction of unique TCRs that were SARS-CoV-2-associated. Depth was defined as the fraction of total T cells that were SARS-CoV-2-associated. Using the MIRA data, every spike-specific TCR was mapped to the spike region that the TCR reacted to and assigned to either a CD4 or a CD8 class. Log10-transformed breadth and depth values were compared by one-way ANOVA with Sidak's multiple comparisons tests. Drawn from immuneACCESS, this table holds only the in-frame rearrangements with V and J called that TCRdb kept. Clones are partly lost; checked studies trace under half to an unresolved V gene and leave the rest unexplained. V, J and clone size reflect that table, while D and trimming were determined from the DNA. For this sample the table gives about 84,000 clones, of which about 85% were detected only once. Together, the top ten hold around 1.5% of the sample.

The chain is made from TRBV10-3 and TRBJ2-3; 9 junctional bases match TRBD1. The sequences come from peripheral blood, collected on day 0 of AZD1222 vaccination. This TCR came from an adult in good health. The DNA sequence is given as TGTGCCGCTGGGGACAGGGGCACAGATACGCAGTATTTT. This sequence encodes CAAGDRGTDTQYF.